These 31 T cell receptor beta chains were all obtained from the same sample, sequenced in a study of blood T cells in healthy people across ages. Next came a second PCR, run for about 7 to 12 cycles, which used a sample-barcoded 5' primer along with a J-beta primer mix. TCRdb re-analysed the 5' RACE reads in MiXCR, keeping a single row per CDR3 protein. The repertoire consists of 800,000 or so distinct CDR3 sequences, with 60% to 80% occurring once and the leading ten covering roughly a quarter. Sequencing input: blood. Every receptor here comes from a young man in good health.

Of note for this clonotype: This clone may be a read error of a much larger clone one base away. The chain uses TRBV7-9 and TRBJ2-7; D is uncertain. Germline CDR1 is SEHNR and CDR2 is FQNEAQ (reference sequence). The V and J ends lost 7 bases and 6 bases respectively, with 10 bases between them. CDR3 length: 11 amino acids. The CDR3 sequence: CASTTVGEQYF. DNA for the CDR3: TGTGCCAGCACCACGGTGGGCGAGCAGTACTTC.

The chain uses TRBV4-3 and TRBJ2-5, with D perhaps given as TRBD1 or TRBD2 (5 bases each). The DNA end is a closer match to TRBJ2-7, so the J assignment may be wrong. The germline V gene encodes CDR1 LGHNA and CDR2 YSLEER. The CDR3 is 15 residues long. The CDR3, as DNA: TGCGCCAGCAGCCGAACGACTACCTGGGGGAGCGAGCAGTACTTC. Encoded protein: CASSRTTTWGSEQYF.

The chain has TRBV6-6 and TRBJ2-1; D possibly uses TRBD1 or TRBD2 (5 bases each). The CDR3 runs 16 residues. The V gene's germline CDR1 is MNHNY and CDR2 SVGAGI (reference sequence). Deletions cut 6 bases from V and 6 bases from J, with 21 bases between. The CDR3 nucleotides are TGTGCCAGCAGGATCCCCGGGACCAGTCTTCGCAATGAGCAGTTCTTC. Residues: CASRIPGTSLRNEQFF.

V usage is TRBV7-8 and J usage is TRBJ2-3, with 7 bases lining up with TRBD2. The CDR3 is 16 residues long. CDR1 and CDR2 (germline): SGHVS, FQNEAQ. V shed 7 bases, J shed 0 bases, and the junction held 10 bases outside the gene matches. The CDR3 bases are TGTGCCAGCAACTGGGGGGGGAGGCCTAGCACAGATACGCAGTATTTT. Translation: CASNWGGRPSTDTQYF.

The genes are TRBV29-1 and TRBJ2-1; D ambiguous. V was shortened by 7 bases and J by 3 bases, with 10 bases between the two germline ends. CDR1 and CDR2 from the germline V gene are SQVTM and ANQGSEA. The CDR3 has 12 amino acids. CDR3 in DNA: TGCAGCGGCGGCTCCCTCTACAATGAGCAGTTCTTC. This translates into CSGGSLYNEQFF.

This chain connects TRBV7-2 to TRBJ2-7, with D perhaps matching TRBD1 (7 bases). V was shortened by 4 bases and J by 4 bases, with 17 bases between the two germline ends. This CDR3 has 15 amino acids. From germline, CDR1 is SGHTA and CDR2 FQGNSA. CDR3 sequence: CASSSGGTVAYEQYF. In DNA, the CDR3 is TGTGCCAGCAGCTCCGGAGGGACAGTTGCTTACGAGCAGTACTTC.

The V call is TRBV24-1, the J call TRBJ2-7, with 12 bases identical to TRBD1. Germline assignment: CDR1 KGHDR and CDR2 SFDVKD. CDR3 length equals 17 residues. The junction had 13 bases not matched to a gene; V was cut back by 7 bases and J by 4 bases. CDR3 protein: CATSGGTGGANGYEQYF. The CDR3 DNA is TGTGCCACCAGCGGAGGGACAGGGGGCGCGAATGGGTACGAGCAGTACTTC.

This chain links TRBV9 with TRBJ1-2; the D gene is possibly TRBD1 (5 bases). The germline V and J ends were trimmed by 2 bases and 7 bases, with 15 bases remaining between them. This CDR3 region has 14 residues. Germline CDR1 is SGDLS and CDR2 is YYNGEE. In DNA form, the CDR3 reads TGTGCCAGCAGCGTCTCTGGGGCGGGTGGTGGCTACACCTTC. Translated: CASSVSGAGGGYTF.

The rearrangement uses TRBV5-1 and TRBJ2-3, with D uncertain. Germline V gene lookup returns CDR1 SGHRS and CDR2 YFSETQ. The CDR3 consists of 14 residues. Trimming took 6 bases from V and 3 from J, leaving 14 bases between them. The CDR3, as DNA: TGCGCCAGCAAACGTAAAGAAGTTACAGATACGCAGTATTTT. It specifies CASKRKEVTDTQYF.

This clonotype was recorded a few times. The J gene is TRBJ2-3, the V gene TRBV7-2, with 9 bases identical to TRBD2. The CDR3 spans 15 residues. The ends lost 1 base at V and 5 bases at J; junction bases unmatched: 4. Germline CDR1 SGHTA, CDR2 FQGNSA. The CDR3 region has the DNA TGTGCCAGCAGCTTAGTAGGCGGGGGGGGAGATACGCAGTATTTT. Protein product: CASSLVGGGGDTQYF.

The rearrangement uses TRBV7-2 and TRBJ2-3; D gene unclear. V was pared by 1 base and J by 1 base, with 12 bases between. CDR3 size: 16 residues. Germline V CDR1 and CDR2: SGHTA, FQGNSA. CDR3 bases: TGTGCCAGCAGCTTAGAGATAGCCCGGGGCACAGATACGCAGTATTTT. Translation gives CASSLEIARGTDTQYF. The full variable domain, its missing parts supplied by reference TRBV7-2 and TRBJ2-3, is GAGVSQSPSNKVTEKGKDVELRCDPISGHTALYWYRQSLGQGLEFLIYFQGNSAPDKSGLPSDRFSAERTGGSVSTLTIQRTQQEDSAVYLCASSLEIARGTDTQYFGPGTRLTVL.

Details on this clonotype: At one boundary the junction diverges from the germline segment, which might be a read error. The chain couples TRBV9 to TRBJ2-7; D is possibly TRBD1 or TRBD2 (5 bases each). This CDR3 contains 15 residues. Per the germline V gene, CDR1 is SGDLS and CDR2 is YYNGEE. The CDR3 reads CTSSVSPGTSYEQYF. The CDR3 coding sequence is TGTACCAGCAGCGTATCCCCCGGGACCTCCTACGAGCAGTACTTC.

On this clonotype itself: A single base separates this from a much larger clone, so it may be a read error. The chain recombines TRBV6-4 with TRBJ2-1, with D unresolved. This CDR3 contains 13 residues. Germline CDR1 and CDR2: MRHNA and SNTAGT. The CDR3 bases are TGTGCCAGCAGTGACAACTCCTACAATGGGCAGTTCTTC. Amino acids: CASSDNSYNGQFF.

The genes are TRBV3-1 and TRBJ2-4, with D perhaps TRBD1 (6 bases). The closer fit of TRBJ2-7 to the DNA end suggests the J call may be wrong. This CDR3 has 13 amino acids. The V gene's germline CDR1 is LGHDT and CDR2 YNNKEL (reference sequence). This CDR3 reads CASSPTGTNEQYF. The CDR3 bases are TGTGCCAGCAGCCCCACAGGGACAAACGAGCAGTACTTC.

This clonotype came up a few times. The chain recombines TRBV7-9 with TRBJ1-2; D is unresolved. Trimming removed 3 bases from V and 7 bases from J, with 12 bases in between. The CDR3 is 13 amino acids. From germline, CDR1 is SEHNR and CDR2 FQNEAQ (reference sequence). CDR3 sequence (DNA): TGTGCCAGCAGCTTCGCGACGAGGGTTGGCTACACCTTC. Amino acids: CASSFATRVGYTF.

Only a few counts were recorded for this clonotype. The V call is TRBV4-1, the J call TRBJ2-1, with D perhaps given as TRBD1 or TRBD2 (5 bases each). Germline V gene sequence: CDR1 MGHRA, CDR2 YSYEKL. Trimming pared 4 bases from V and 4 bases from J, leaving 8 bases between. The CDR3 length is 13 residues. The CDR3 loop reads CASSRGWYNEQFF. As DNA, the CDR3 is TGCGCCAGCAGCCGGGGGTGGTACAATGAGCAGTTCTTC.

The table lists this clonotype with a count of one. The chain combines TRBV14 with TRBJ2-7; either TRBD1 or TRBD2 may fit D (5 bases each). Trimming removed 4 bases from V and 3 bases from J, with 16 bases in between. This CDR3 spans 15 amino acids. Per the germline V gene, CDR1 is SGHDN and CDR2 is FVKESK. For the CDR3, the DNA is TGTGCCAGCAGCCTAGGGACGGGTTCTGGCTACGAGCAGTACTTC. Translating it yields CASSLGTGSGYEQYF.

Only a few counts were recorded for this clonotype. The chain recombines TRBV6-2 or TRBV6-3 with TRBJ2-1, with D perhaps TRBD1 (6 bases). Deletions cut 0 bases from V and 8 bases from J, with 23 bases between. The germline CDR1 and CDR2 sequences are MNHEY and SVGEGT. The CDR3 has 18 amino acids. As DNA, the CDR3 is TGTGCCAGCAGTTACTCGCGCACAGGGCAGGGAGTTTGGGATGAGCAGTTCTTC. Protein sequence: CASSYSRTGQGVWDEQFF.

The rearrangement joins TRBV5-6 to TRBJ2-5, with 9 bases aligning to TRBD1. Germline CDR1 is SGHDT and CDR2 is YYEEEE. J gave up 11 bases and V 0 bases, and 17 bases lay outside the gene matches. The CDR3 totals 17 residues. The CDR3 is CASSLVGEGTGSHGQYF. The CDR3 DNA is TGTGCCAGCAGCTTGGTTGGCGAAGGGACAGGGAGTCATGGGCAGTACTTC.

This clonotype was observed a few times. The chain recombines TRBV25-1 with TRBJ1-6; no definite D call. Per the germline V gene, CDR1 is MGHDK and CDR2 is SYGVNS. The CDR3 has 15 residues. Trimming removed 1 base from V and 7 bases from J, with 11 bases in between. The DNA of the CDR3 is TGTGCCAGCAGTGAATGGGTCGGTAAGAATTCACCCCTCCACTTT. Translated: CASSEWVGKNSPLHF.

A remark on this clonotype: Sequence at one end of the junction differs from germline and may be a read error. The chain employs TRBV5-5 and TRBJ1-1, with D maybe TRBD1 (6 bases). Germline V lookup: CDR1 SGHKS, CDR2 YYEKEE (reference sequence). The CDR3 runs to 16 residues. CDR3 nucleotides: TGTGCCAGCAGCTTGGAGGGGGGGGCCGTGAACACTGAAGCTTCCTTT. Translated, it gives CASSLEGGAVNTEASF.

This chain links TRBV25-1 with TRBJ1-2; tentatively, D is TRBD1 (6 bases). Germline V gene lookup returns CDR1 MGHDK and CDR2 SYGVNS. The CDR3 has 12 residues. V dropped 7 bases and J dropped 2 bases, with 8 bases sitting between them. In nucleotides, the CDR3 is TGTGCCAGCATCGGACAGAACTATGGCTACACCTTC. Translating gives CASIGQNYGYTF.

This clonotype showed up just a few times. The rearrangement joins TRBV9 to TRBJ2-1; 8 nucleotides line up with TRBD2. CDR3 size: 14 residues. Germline CDR1 and CDR2: SGDLS and YYNGEE. V trimming: 2 bases; J trimming: 5 bases; junction bases outside the gene matches: 3. The CDR3 DNA is TGTGCCAGCAGCGTTGGACTAGCCCACAATGAGCAGTTCTTC. Encoded protein: CASSVGLAHNEQFF.

The chain joins TRBV10-3 to TRBJ2-1; D may be TRBD2 (7 bases). Trimming left V 3 bases short and J 4 bases short, with 16 bases between. This CDR3 spans 16 amino acids. The germline CDR1 and CDR2 sequences are ENHRY and SYGVKD. CDR3 nucleotide sequence: TGTGCCATCAGTGATCCCCGGGGGGCGAGGTACAATGAGCAGTTCTTC. It is translated as CAISDPRGARYNEQFF.

This clonotype was recorded a few times. The chain uses TRBV29-1 and TRBJ2-5; 10 bases map to TRBD1. CDR3 length: 12 amino acids. CDR1 and CDR2 (germline): SQVTM, ANQGSEA. Losses at the gene ends were 6 bases for V and 13 bases for J; bases not matched to a gene: 11. The CDR3 spells CSVEGSGTGVYF. The CDR3 region has the DNA TGCAGCGTCGAGGGTTCCGGGACAGGGGTGTACTTC.

This clonotype has more than one count but fewer than ten. The J gene is TRBJ2-5, the V gene TRBV9, with 7 bases matching TRBD2. This CDR3 comprises 14 residues. Germline loops: CDR1 SGDLS, CDR2 YYNGEE. The V segment lost 0 bases and the J segment 4 bases; nucleotides outside the gene matches: 3. The CDR3 is CASSVGRGIETQYF. The CDR3 nucleotides read TGTGCCAGCAGCGTAGGGCGGGGGATAGAGACCCAGTACTTC.

This chain connects TRBV7-6 to TRBJ1-2, with 10 bases that match TRBD1. The V gene end was trimmed by 4 bases and the J gene end by 4 bases; junction bases not matched to a gene: 6. Germline V gene lookup returns CDR1 SGHVS and CDR2 FNYEAQ. There are 15 residues in the CDR3. Here the CDR3 DNA reads TGTGCCAGCAGCTCCGGGACAGGGGCCGGCTATGGCTACACCTTC. This translates into CASSSGTGAGYGYTF.

On this clonotype: A single base separates this from a much larger clone, so it may be a read error. The V gene is TRBV7-2, the J gene TRBJ2-7; D call uncertain. Trimming stripped 1 base from V and 2 bases from J, with 12 bases between. CDR1 SGHTA and CDR2 FQGNSA come from the germline V gene. CDR3 size: 15 residues. The CDR3 is CASSLGVGFPYEQYF. DNA of the CDR3: TGTGCCAGCAGCTTAGGGGTGGGGTTCCCCTACGAGCAGTACTTC.

V is TRBV20-1 and J is TRBJ2-7; 7 bases are shared with TRBD1. Germline values: CDR1 DFQATT, CDR2 SNEGSKA (reference sequence). CDR3 length equals 15 residues. Unmatched junction bases numbered 8, after V lost 1 base and J lost 2 bases. The CDR3 region has the DNA TGCAGTGCTAGAGTTTGGCCCGGGACAGCCTACGAGCAGTACTTC. Translation gives CSARVWPGTAYEQYF.

This chain links TRBV7-2 with TRBJ2-3, with TRBD2 as a possible D gene (6 bases). Per germline, CDR1 SGHTA and CDR2 FQGNSA. The ends were cut back, 3 bases at V and 0 bases at J, with 13 bases in the middle. CDR3 length: 16 amino acids. As DNA, the CDR3 is TGTGCCAGCAGCTTCGGGACTTTAATTAGCACAGATACGCAGTATTTT. Translation: CASSFGTLISTDTQYF.

This chain joins TRBV4-3 and TRBJ1-1; 8 bases are shared with TRBD1. This CDR3 spans 14 amino acids. The V segment lost 4 bases and the J segment 7 bases; nucleotides outside the gene matches: 8. The germline V gene encodes CDR1 LGHNA and CDR2 YSLEER. CDR3 in DNA: TGCGCCAGCAGCCCCGCAGGGGGCAGGAGTGAAGCTTTCTTT. Its protein is CASSPAGGRSEAFF.